These T cell receptor beta chains were read from a single sample in a study of blood T cell repertoires in COVID-19. Some clones are missing from TCRdb's copy, which holds only in-frame ones; the method was immunoSEQ multiplex PCR. In the table there are about 230,000 clones, approximately 81% of which are singletons. The sequenced sample consisted of peripheral blood. The receptors were sampled from a woman aged 80 or over with acute or convalescent COVID-19. Both conserved end residues are part of each CDR3. The order of the fields is J gene, CDR3 length, V gene, CDR3 protein.

>TRBJ2-7|13|TRBV7-2
CASSLLTSYEQYF
>TRBJ2-5|16|TRBV19
CASSMRLLSSGETQYF
>TRBJ2-1|17|TRBV4-1
CASSHDISGGFYNEQFF
>TRBJ2-1|20|TRBV18
CASSPFPGLAGEKVVNEQFF
>TRBJ2-3|15|TRBV5-1
CASSLGARPDDTQYF
>TRBJ2-7|14|TRBV29-1
CSVSGGLIFYEQYF
>TRBJ1-6|15|TRBV18
CASSPGQSRHSPLHF
>TRBJ2-5|15|TRBV5-1
CASSLQSGNQETQYF
>TRBJ2-1|14|TRBV4-2
CASSQETGSNEQFF
>TRBJ2-2|13|TRBV6-5
CASRDSPTGELFF
>TRBJ1-3|15|TRBV7-2
CASSLDRTSGNTIYF
>TRBJ1-6|13|TRBV29-1
CSVRTGGLSPLHF
>TRBJ1-1|14|TRBV9
CASSVAGEVTEAFF
>TRBJ2-5|14|TRBV5-1
CASFWQEGGETQYF
>TRBJ1-1|16|TRBV6-7
CASSYPVSRRRTEAFF
>TRBJ2-7|15|TRBV5-1
CASSLDGRSSYEQYF
>TRBJ2-7|14|TRBV6-1
CASSELAGLRGQYF
>TRBJ1-5|14|TRBV10-3
CAISKDRGPQPQHF
>TRBJ1-5|12|TRBV10-1
CASSNSNQPQHF
>TRBJ1-2|13|TRBV28
CASSPGQFHGYTF
>TRBJ1-4|15|TRBV2
CASRTRQGTNEKLFF
>TRBJ2-1|15|TRBV29-1
CSVPPRTSPYNEQFF
>TRBJ1-2|16|TRBV5-1
CASSLSRQGEGDGYTF
>TRBJ1-1|16|TRBV7-2
CASSGGQGSRYTEAFF
>TRBJ1-2|13|TRBV10-3
CAISGDRKGGYTF
>TRBJ2-7|18|TRBV5-1
CASSLAGLAGGSSYEQYF
>TRBJ2-3|15|TRBV3-1/TRBV3-2
CASSLSLAGTDTQYF
>TRBJ2-7|15|TRBV25-1
CASSANHLSSYEQYF
>TRBJ1-3|13|TRBV2
CASNGGSGNTIYF
>TRBJ2-1|13|TRBV6-5
CASSQQAGHEQFF
>TRBJ1-5|16|TRBV19
CASRTPGTGGNQPQHF
>TRBJ1-4|14|TRBV4-1
CASSLRERDEKLFF
>TRBJ1-4|16|TRBV28
CASSYPTGAANEKLFF
>TRBJ2-3|15|TRBV2
CASRRLAGGADTQYF